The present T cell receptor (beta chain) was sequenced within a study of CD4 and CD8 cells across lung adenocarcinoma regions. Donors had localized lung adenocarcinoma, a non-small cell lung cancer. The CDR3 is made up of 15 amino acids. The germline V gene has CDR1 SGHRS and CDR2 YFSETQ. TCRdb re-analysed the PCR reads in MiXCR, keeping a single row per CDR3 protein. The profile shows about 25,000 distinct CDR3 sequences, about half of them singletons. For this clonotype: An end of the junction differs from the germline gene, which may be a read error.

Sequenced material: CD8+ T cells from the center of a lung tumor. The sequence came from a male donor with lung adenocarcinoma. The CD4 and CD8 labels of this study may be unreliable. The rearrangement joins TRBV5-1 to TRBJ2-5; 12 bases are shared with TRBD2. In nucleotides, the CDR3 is TGCGCCAGCACCTTGACTAGCGGGAGTGGGGAGACCCAGTACTTC. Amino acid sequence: CASTLTSGSGETQYF.